This TCR beta chain derives from a study of cytomegalovirus exposure and HLA in healthy donors. Points from the study as a whole: Rare TCR sequences dominated, though some public TCRs recurred in many donors. Three CMV-associated chains proved CMV antigen-specific in vitro.

Method: immunoSEQ multiplex PCR; TCRdb's copy keeps in-frame clones and lacks some. The sample records under 110,000 clones, around 89% being singletons. Separate from the roughly 610-subject first cohort, the 120-subject validation cohort was the one that the donors belonged to. Turning to this clone: Its specificity is unknown.

Sequencing was done on a sample of PBMCs. The TCR comes from a woman aged 18-35 years in good health and CMV-seropositive.

In nucleotides, the CDR3 is TGTGCCAGCAGCTTAGGCGGGGGTCTCCATATGGGCTCACCCCTCCACTTT. Amino acid sequence: CASSLGGGLHMGSPLHF. The chain joins TRBV7-2 to TRBJ1-6, with D possibly TRBD1 on 5 matching bases. This CDR3 contains 17 residues. Germline V gene lookup returns CDR1 SGHTA and CDR2 FQGNSA. V lost 1 base to trimming and J lost 10 bases, with 20 bases between them.